The following is a TCR beta chain sequence with its context. The data originate from a study of blood T cell repertoires in COVID-19. The assay was immunoSEQ multiplex PCR, and TCRdb's table has in-frame clones only and misses some. Among around 390,000 clones, 87% were seen once, and the ten largest hold about a tenth. The source of this sequence is a woman aged 45-65 years who had recovered from COVID-19. The sequenced sample was PBMCs or T cells enriched from blood (not recorded which).

The CDR3, as DNA: TGTGCCAGCAGTGAATCCAGGGCCACTGAAGCTTTCTTT. Protein sequence: CASSESRATEAFF. The chain has TRBV25-1 and TRBJ1-1, with a tentative D call TRBD1 (5 bases). This CDR3 contains 13 residues. Germline lookup yields CDR1 MGHDK and CDR2 SYGVNS. Trimming left V 1 base short and J 4 bases short, with 7 bases between.